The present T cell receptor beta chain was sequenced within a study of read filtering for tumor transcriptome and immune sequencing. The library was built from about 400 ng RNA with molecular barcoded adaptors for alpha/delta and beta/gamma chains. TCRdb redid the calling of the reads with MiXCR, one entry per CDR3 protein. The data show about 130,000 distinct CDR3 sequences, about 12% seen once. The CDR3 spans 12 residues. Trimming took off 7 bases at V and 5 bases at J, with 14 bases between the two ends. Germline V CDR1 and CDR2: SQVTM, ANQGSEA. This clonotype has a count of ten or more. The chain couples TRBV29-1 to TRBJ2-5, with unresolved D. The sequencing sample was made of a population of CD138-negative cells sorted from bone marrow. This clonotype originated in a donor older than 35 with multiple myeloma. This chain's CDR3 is CSAERAEETQYF. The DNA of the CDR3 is TGCAGCGCCGAAAGGGCAGAGGAGACCCAGTACTTC.